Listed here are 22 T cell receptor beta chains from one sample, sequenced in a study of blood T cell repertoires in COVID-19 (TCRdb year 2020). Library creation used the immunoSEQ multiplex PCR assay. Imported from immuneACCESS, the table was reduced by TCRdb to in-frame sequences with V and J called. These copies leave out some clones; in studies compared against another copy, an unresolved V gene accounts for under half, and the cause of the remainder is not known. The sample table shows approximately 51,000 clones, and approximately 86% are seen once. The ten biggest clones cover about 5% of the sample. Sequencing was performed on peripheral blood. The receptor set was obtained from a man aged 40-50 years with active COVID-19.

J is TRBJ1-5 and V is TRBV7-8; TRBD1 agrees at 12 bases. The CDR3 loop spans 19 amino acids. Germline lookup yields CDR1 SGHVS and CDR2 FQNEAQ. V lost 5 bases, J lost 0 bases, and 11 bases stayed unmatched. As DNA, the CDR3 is TGTGCCAGCAGCCACACGACCGGGACAGGGGGCTATAGCAATCAGCCCCAGCATTTT. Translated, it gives CASSHTTGTGGYSNQPQHF.

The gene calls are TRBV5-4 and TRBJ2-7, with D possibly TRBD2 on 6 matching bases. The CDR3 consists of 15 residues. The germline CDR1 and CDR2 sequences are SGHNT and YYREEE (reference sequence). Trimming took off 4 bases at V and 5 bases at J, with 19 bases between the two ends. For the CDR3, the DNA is TGTGCCAGCAGCATGAAGGGGTTGGGAGGTGACGAGCAGTACTTC. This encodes CASSMKGLGGDEQYF. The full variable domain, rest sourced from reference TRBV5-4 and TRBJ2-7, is ETGVTQSPTHLIKTRGQQVTLRCSSQSGHNTVSWYQQALGQGPQFIFQYYREEENGRGNFPPRFSGLQFPNYSSELNVNALELDDSALYLCASSMKGLGGDEQYFGPGTRLTVT.

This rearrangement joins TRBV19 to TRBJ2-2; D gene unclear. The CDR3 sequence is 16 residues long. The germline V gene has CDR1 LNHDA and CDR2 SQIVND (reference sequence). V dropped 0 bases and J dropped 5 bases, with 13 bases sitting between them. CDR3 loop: CASSIDPAPGTGELFF. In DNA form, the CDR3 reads TGTGCCAGTAGTATAGATCCGGCCCCCGGGACCGGGGAGCTGTTTTTT.

The CDR3 loop is CASSRHLAGGADTQYF. The CDR3 nucleotides are TGTGCCAGCAGCCGCCATCTAGCGGGGGGGGCCGATACGCAGTATTTT. The gene calls are TRBV27 and TRBJ2-3; 12 nucleotides align to TRBD2. J gave up 6 bases and V 6 bases, and 10 bases lay outside the gene matches. CDR1 MNHEY and CDR2 SMNVEV come from the germline V gene (reference sequence). This CDR3 is built from 16 residues.

The CDR3 region is CASSPSTASNEKLFF. CDR3 nucleotides: TGTGCCAGCAGCCCATCGACAGCTTCTAATGAAAAACTGTTTTTT. The chain has TRBV6-5 and TRBJ1-4; possible D gene TRBD1, 5 bases. The CDR3 is made up of 15 amino acids. V was clipped by 6 bases and J by 3 bases, with 14 bases between them. CDR1 is MNHEY, CDR2 SVGAGI, per germline.

This chain's CDR3 is CASSSRGENTEAFF. The DNA for the CDR3 is TGTGCCAGCAGCTCCCGGGGAGAGAACACTGAAGCTTTCTTT. This chain uses TRBV5-4 with TRBJ1-1; D is unresolved. Germline V CDR1 and CDR2: SGHNT, YYREEE (reference sequence). The germline V and J ends were trimmed by 3 bases and 1 base, with 10 bases remaining between them. The CDR3 spans 14 residues.

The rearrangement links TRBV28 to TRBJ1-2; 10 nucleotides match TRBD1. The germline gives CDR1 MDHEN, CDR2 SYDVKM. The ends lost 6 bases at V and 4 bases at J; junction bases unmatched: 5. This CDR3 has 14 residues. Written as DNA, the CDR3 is TGTGCCAGCAGGACGGGACAGGGGACCTATGGCTACACCTTC. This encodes CASRTGQGTYGYTF.

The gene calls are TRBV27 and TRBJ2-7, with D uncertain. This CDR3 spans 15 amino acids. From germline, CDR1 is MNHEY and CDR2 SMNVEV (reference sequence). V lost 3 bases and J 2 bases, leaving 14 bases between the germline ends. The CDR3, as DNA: TGTGCCAGCAGTTTTACCCTATCTGATACCTACGAGCAGTACTTC. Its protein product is CASSFTLSDTYEQYF.

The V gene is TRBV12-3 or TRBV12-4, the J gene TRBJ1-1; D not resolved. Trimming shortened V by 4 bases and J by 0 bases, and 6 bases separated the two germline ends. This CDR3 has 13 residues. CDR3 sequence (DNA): TGTGCCAGCAGTTCGGGAGTGAACACTGAAGCTTTCTTT. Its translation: CASSSGVNTEAFF.

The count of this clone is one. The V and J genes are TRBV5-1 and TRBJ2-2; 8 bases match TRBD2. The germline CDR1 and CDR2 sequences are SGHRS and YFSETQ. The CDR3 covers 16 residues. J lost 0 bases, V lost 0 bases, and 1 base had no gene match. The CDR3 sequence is CASSLEGLANTGELFF. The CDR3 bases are TGCGCCAGCAGCTTGGAGGGACTAGCGAACACCGGGGAGCTGTTTTTT.

CDR3 amino acids: CASRGLAGVRETQYF. CDR3 nucleotide sequence: TGTGCCAGCAGGGGACTAGCGGGAGTGAGGGAGACCCAGTACTTC. The genes are TRBV6-5 and TRBJ2-5; 14 bases line up with TRBD2. The V segment lost 6 bases and the J segment 5 bases; nucleotides outside the gene matches: 5. This CDR3 is 15 amino acids long. Germline V lookup: CDR1 MNHEY, CDR2 SVGAGI.

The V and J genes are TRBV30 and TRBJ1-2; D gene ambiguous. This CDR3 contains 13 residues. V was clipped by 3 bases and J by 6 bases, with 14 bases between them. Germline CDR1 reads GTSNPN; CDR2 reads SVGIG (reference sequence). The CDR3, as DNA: TGTGCCTGGAGAGGACGGGGAGAGGATGGCTACACCTTC. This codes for CAWRGRGEDGYTF. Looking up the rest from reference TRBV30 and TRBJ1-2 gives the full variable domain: SQTIHQWPATLVQPVGSPLSLECTVEGTSNPNLYWYRQAAGRGLQLLFYSVGIGQISSEVPQNLSASRPQDRQFILSSKKLLLSDSGFYLCAWRGRGEDGYTFGSGTRLTVV.

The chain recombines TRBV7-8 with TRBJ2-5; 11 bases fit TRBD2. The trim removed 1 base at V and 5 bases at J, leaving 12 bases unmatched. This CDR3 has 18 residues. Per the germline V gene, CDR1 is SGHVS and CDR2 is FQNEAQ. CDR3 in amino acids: CASSLVYVASGRRETQYF. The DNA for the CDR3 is TGTGCCAGCAGCTTAGTGTACGTGGCTAGCGGGAGGCGGGAGACCCAGTACTTC.

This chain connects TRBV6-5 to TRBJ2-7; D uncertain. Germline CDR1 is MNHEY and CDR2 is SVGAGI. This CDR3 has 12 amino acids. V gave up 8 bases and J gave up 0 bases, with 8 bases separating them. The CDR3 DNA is TGTGCCAGCGGGCCAATCTCCTACGAGCAGTACTTC. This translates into CASGPISYEQYF.

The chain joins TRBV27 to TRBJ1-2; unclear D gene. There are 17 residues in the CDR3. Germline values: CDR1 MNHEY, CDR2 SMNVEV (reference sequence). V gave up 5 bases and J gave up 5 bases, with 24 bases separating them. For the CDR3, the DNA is TGTGCCAGCAGTCCCCAGGCAGCTACACATAGAAGGTATGGCTACACCTTC. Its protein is CASSPQAATHRRYGYTF.

CDR3 loop: CASSIFGSSYNEQFF. In nucleotides, the CDR3 is TGTGCCAGTAGTATTTTCGGGAGCTCCTACAATGAGCAGTTCTTC. The chain combines TRBV19 with TRBJ2-1, with D tentatively TRBD2 (6 bases). Between the trimmed V and J ends, which lost 3 bases and 0 bases, there was a span of 9 bases. This CDR3 has 15 amino acids. Germline loops: CDR1 LNHDA, CDR2 SQIVND (reference sequence). Full variable domain (remainder filled in from reference TRBV19 and TRBJ2-1): DGGITQSPKYLFRKEGQNVTLSCEQNLNHDAMYWYRQDPGQGLRLIYYSQIVNDFQKGDIAEGYSVSREKKESFPLTVTSAQKNPTAFYLCASSIFGSSYNEQFFGPGTRLTVL.

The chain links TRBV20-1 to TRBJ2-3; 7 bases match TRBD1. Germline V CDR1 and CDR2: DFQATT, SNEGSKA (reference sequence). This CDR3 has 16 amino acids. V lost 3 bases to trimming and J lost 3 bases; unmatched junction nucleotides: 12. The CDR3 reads CSASETGSLSTDTQYF. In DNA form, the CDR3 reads TGCAGTGCTAGTGAGACAGGGAGTTTGTCAACAGATACGCAGTATTTT.

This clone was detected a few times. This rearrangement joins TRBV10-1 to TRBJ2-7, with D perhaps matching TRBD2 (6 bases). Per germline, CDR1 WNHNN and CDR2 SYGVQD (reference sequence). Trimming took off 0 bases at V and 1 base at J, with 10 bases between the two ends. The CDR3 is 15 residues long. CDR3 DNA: TGCGCCAGCAGTGAGTCGGTTGGGGGGTCCTACGAGCAGTACTTC. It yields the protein CASSESVGGSYEQYF.

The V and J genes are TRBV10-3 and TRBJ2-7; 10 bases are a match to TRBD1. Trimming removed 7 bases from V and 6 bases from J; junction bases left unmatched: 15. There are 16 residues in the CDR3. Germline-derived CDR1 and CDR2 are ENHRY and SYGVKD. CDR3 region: CAITASSGTGDSEQYF. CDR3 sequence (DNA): TGTGCCATCACTGCTTCCTCCGGGACAGGGGATTCCGAGCAGTACTTC.

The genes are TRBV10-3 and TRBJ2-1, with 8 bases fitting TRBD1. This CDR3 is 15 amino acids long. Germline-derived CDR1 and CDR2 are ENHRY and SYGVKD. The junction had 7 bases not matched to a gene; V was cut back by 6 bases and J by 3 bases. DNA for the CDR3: TGTGCCATCAGCCGTGGTGGACAGGGCTACAATGAGCAGTTCTTC. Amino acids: CAISRGGQGYNEQFF.

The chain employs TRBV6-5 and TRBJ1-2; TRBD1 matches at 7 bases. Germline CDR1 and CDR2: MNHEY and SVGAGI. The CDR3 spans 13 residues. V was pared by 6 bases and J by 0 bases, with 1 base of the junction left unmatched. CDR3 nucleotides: TGTGCCAGCAGAGGGACAGCTAACTATGGCTACACCTTC. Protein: CASRGTANYGYTF.

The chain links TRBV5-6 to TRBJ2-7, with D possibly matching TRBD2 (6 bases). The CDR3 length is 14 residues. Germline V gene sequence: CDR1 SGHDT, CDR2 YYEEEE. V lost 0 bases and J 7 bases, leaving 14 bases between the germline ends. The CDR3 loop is CASSLGRAGREQYF. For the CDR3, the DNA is TGTGCCAGCAGCTTGGGGCGGGCGGGAAGGGAGCAGTACTTC.